This T cell receptor beta chain came from a study of T cell responses to AZD1222 COVID-19 vaccine. Findings and limits, study-wide: In all cases, repertoires were sampled only after the peak T cell response. Just 5 to 7 AZD1222 recipients tested seropositive at baseline. It should be noted that donors were predominantly white British and more often female, and clonal diversity was possibly underestimated.

V lost 4 bases, J lost 2 bases, and 5 bases lay in between. This CDR3 comprises 11 residues. Germline V gene data show CDR1 as SQVTM and CDR2 as ANQGSEA. Here immunoSEQ multiplex PCR was the method, and the copy in TCRdb shows in-frame clones only, minus some. This sample has about 120,000 clones, with roughly nine tenths found just once. This clone came up a few times. Its antigen is not known. This TCR came from an adult in good health. J is TRBJ1-2 and V is TRBV29-1; a weak D match, TRBD1 (5 bases). Source: peripheral blood, taken on day 0 of AZD1222 vaccination. The CDR3 sequence: CSVGGNYGYTF. Here the CDR3 DNA reads TGCAGCGTTGGGGGGAACTATGGCTACACCTTC. Using reference TRBV29-1 and TRBJ1-2 for the parts outside the CDR3, the full variable domain is SAVISQKPSRDICQRGTSLTIQCQVDSQVTMMFWYRQQPGQSLTLIATANQGSEATYESGFVIDKFPISRPNLTFSTLTVSNMSPEDSSIYLCSVGGNYGYTFGSGTRLTVV.